The clone carrying this T cell receptor beta chain has ten or more counts. The target antigen is unknown. The CDR3 runs to 15 residues. Germline CDR1 SGHTA, CDR2 FQGNSA. Trimming took off 1 base at V and 5 bases at J, with 11 bases between the two ends. The sample comes from a study of T cell repertoires in cytomegalovirus infection. Study-level background: Newly reported HLA-C-restricted and thoroughly characterized HLA-B-restricted CMV epitopes were employed. A matching HLA type, together with CMV infection, was signaled by public TCR beta signatures. Findings of the study overall: The cumulative frequency of public TCR beta families distinguished individuals who carried CMV together with the relevant HLA. There were HLA-C-restricted CMV-specific TCR beta clonotypes dominating the ex vivo response.

Using its own MiXCR run on the reads, TCRdb lists one record per CDR3 protein. The sample carries about 770,000 distinct CDR3 sequences, roughly 28% recorded once. Sequencing was performed on cultured CD8+ T cells from PBMCs, taken from culture after CMV antigen stimulation. This clonotype originated in a human donor in good health (CMV status not recorded). Some clones in this sample may be carry-over from other donors' samples. This rearrangement joins TRBV7-2 to TRBJ2-2, with D perhaps matching TRBD1 or TRBD2 (5 bases each). The DNA for the CDR3 is TGTGCCAGCAGCTTAGTTCAGGGAGATACCGGGGAGCTGTTTTTT. As protein: CASSLVQGDTGELFF.